This T cell receptor (beta chain) appears in the sequencing data of a study of T cells after yellow fever vaccination. This CDR3 has 13 residues. V dropped 7 bases and J dropped 3 bases, with 11 bases sitting between them. Germline values: CDR1 SGHRS, CDR2 YFSETQ. TCRdb analysed the 5' RACE reads with MiXCR anew, one entry per CDR3 protein. The table lists more than 90,000 distinct CDR3 sequences, about 7% of them singletons. There are many counts of this clonotype. The sample here was CD4+ T cells sorted from PBMCs, taken roughly seven weeks after the first yellow fever vaccination. The origin of this receptor is a man between 18 and 29 years old who received the YFV17D yellow fever vaccine. The V call is TRBV5-1, the J call TRBJ2-1; D is tentatively TRBD1 or TRBD2 (5 bases each). CDR3 sequence (DNA): TGCGCCAGCTGTGGGGACGGCTACAATGAGCAGTTCTTC. Protein product: CASCGDGYNEQFF. The full variable domain, in which reference TRBV5-1 and TRBJ2-1 provide the parts outside the CDR3, is KAGVTQTPRYLIKTRGQQVTLSCSPISGHRSVSWYQQTPGQGLQFLFEYFSETQRNKGNFPGRFSGRQFSNSRSEMNVSTLELGDSALYLCASCGDGYNEQFFGPGTRLTVL.